Given below is one TCR delta chain in context. There are a few counts of this clone. Its antigen target is currently unknown. Base qualities were left out, and no much larger clone turns up one base away. The sample has other DNA sequences that encode this CDR3 too. Template-switch reverse transcription with SuperScript II was used to generate cDNA, with TRGC- and TRDC-specific primers combined in a single tube. The TRGC primer was designed to bind both the TRGC1 and TRGC2 constant genes. The KAPA Real-Time Library Amplification Kit was used for TRG and TRD amplification, and AMPure XP bead purification was performed between steps. Illumina sequencing adapters were added by index PCR using the Nextera XT Index Kit. Sequencing of TRG and TRD amplicons was performed on an Illumina MiSeq with the V2 300 kit, and 150 bp paired-end reads were generated. Under the source paper's analysis protocol: Before any further analysis, FastQC version 0.11.8 was used to check read quality. Reads were mapped to GenBank TRG or TRD reference genes, and MiXCR version 3.0.3 was used to assemble CDR3 sequences. MiXCR defaults were kept, except that TRDD gene segments were assembled using 3 rather than 5 consecutive nucleotides. N additions, CDR3 length, J segment length and clonotype sharing between samples were all calculated using VDJtools version 1.2.1. CDR3 sequences that were out of frame or contained stop codons were left out of the analysis. To look for overlap, the infant repertoires were checked against previously published Vgamma9Vdelta2 repertoires from fetal, cord blood and adult blood. Identical DNA sequences were merged into single rows after TCRdb reprocessed the public reads with CATT. TCRdb's processing, not the study's, gives the V and J calls here. The sample table shows several hundred delta-chain clones, and under 65% are seen once. Clones ranked in the top ten supply roughly 30% of the sample.

The data stem from a study of Vγ9Vδ2 T cells in congenital toxoplasmosis (TCRdb year 2021). About the study as a whole: Congenital toxoplasmosis was diagnosed using IgG, IgM and IgA serology, Western blot and an in-house interferon-gamma release assay. Gamma and delta chain CDR3 repertoires of sorted blood gammadelta T cells were compared between congenitally T. gondii-infected and uninfected infants. Repertoire sequencing was done on samples from infants at 2 months after birth and at 1 year of age. TCR sequencing covered about five infected and under 11 uninfected infants at 2 months, plus 3 infected and 4 uninfected infants at 1 year.

Overall study outcomes, separate from this receptor: The repertoire differences between infected and uninfected infants were less clear at 1 year of age than at 2 months. In roughly 2-month-old infants, germline-encoded fetal-type TRDV2 CDR3 sequences seemed to be more common in infected than in uninfected infants, which suggests a footprint of in utero expansion. A public TRGV9 clonotype was highly prevalent in both infected and uninfected infants. Two months was the earliest age with enough suitable sample material for TCR repertoire analysis, so newborn repertoires were not sequenced. At 2 months, infected infants appeared to have fewer N additions in TRGV9 and TRDV2 CDR3s than uninfected infants, particularly in TRDV2-TRDJ1 sequences.

Mothers of both infected and uninfected infants received the same treatment, using spiramycin and/or pyrimethamine plus sulfadiazine plus folinic acid. Every infant, whether infected or uninfected, was delivered at term, after more than 37 weeks of gestation. Approximately 950 uL of blood was processed into PBMCs by Lymphoprep gradient centrifugation, after which the PBMCs were cryopreserved in liquid nitrogen and shipped to Belgium. Thawed PBMCs were labeled with Zombie NIR viability dye and stained with CD3, TCR gammadelta, Vgamma9 and Vdelta2 antibodies. Sorting of CD3+ TCRgammadelta+ T cells was performed on a FACSAria III, with a mean purity of 98%. For each sample, RNA was extracted from roughly 10,000 sorted gammadelta T cells with the RNeasy Micro Kit. The study infants had mothers who were enrolled with primary T. gondii infection during pregnancy. Peripheral blood was collected from the infants at an outpatient microbiology and virology center in Pavia, Italy.

The germline V and J ends show losses of 2 bases and 0 bases respectively, and no gene match explains 5 bases of the junction. The CDR3 sequence holds 19 residues, the cysteine and phenylalanine included. The entry retains the CDR3 DNA only, 57 bases that are in frame from base 1. Per the germline V gene, GEAIGNYY is the CDR1 and EKD is the CDR2. This receptor chain uses TRDV2 and TRDJ3, and TRDD3 matches 11 of the central bases. Source material: gamma-delta T cells from blood. The TCR originated in a child younger than 10 born to a mother with Toxoplasma gondii infection during pregnancy, either congenitally infected or uninfected (not recorded which). CDR3 sequence: CACDILLGDSSWDTRQMFF. In nucleotide form, the sequence is TGTGCCTGTGACATCCTACTGGGGGATAGCTCCTGGGACACCCGACAGATGTTTTTC.